This TCR beta chain is drawn from a study of PD-L1 blockade in urothelial cancer (dated by TCRdb to about 2017). Regarding the research as a whole: Therapy was started around 2014 for all patients, and atezolizumab 1,200 mg was administered intravenously every 3 weeks. About nine tenths of the roughly 30 patients were males with bladder-origin urothelial cancer, and about 65% of the roughly 30 reported a prior smoking history. An ECOG performance status of 0 or 1 was recorded for the patients, and 0 to 3 prior chemotherapy regimens had been received by the patients. Blood samples were analyzed 3 weeks after the start of treatment (second dose) and 6 weeks after the start of treatment. A median of around 150,000 T cells and just over 80,000 unique TCRs was obtained from blood samples, and a median clonality of approximately 0.08 was observed. An exploratory multi-omic analysis was conducted of the somatic, immune and clinical correlates of response to PD-L1 blockade with atezolizumab in urothelial cancer. Pretreatment tumor samples, along with matched peripheral blood collected serially before and after atezolizumab treatment, underwent TCR sequencing. Durable clinical benefit was defined as progression-free survival longer than 6 months, and TCR features were also tested against progression-free and overall survival. In the same patients, pretreatment tumors underwent whole exome sequencing and RNA sequencing in addition to TCR sequencing. Durable clinical benefit was achieved by nine patients and was not achieved by 20 patients. Twenty-nine patients had pretreatment blood TCR-seq, roughly 24 had at least one posttreatment blood collection, and roughly 24 had tumor TCR-seq. Summary of the overall study and its limitations: At 3 weeks after the start of treatment, tumor-associated TCR clones in peripheral blood had expanded more in patients with durable benefit (n ≈ 22, p = 0.022). A pretreatment peripheral blood TCR clonality below the median was linked to improved progression-free and overall survival. Small sample size (n of about 30) and many exploratory analyses mean the results are intended to be hypothesis-generating.

About this clone itself: The specificity of this receptor is unknown. The sample holds no much larger clone one base away, and base qualities are not on file.

The sample's time point label, decoded: peripheral blood 6 weeks after treatment start. The cohort included 29 patients with locally advanced or metastatic urothelial carcinoma who were treated at Memorial Sloan Kettering on a trial protocol. Peripheral blood mononuclear cells were collected from each patient pretreatment and during treatment, giving between 1 and 8 total time points per patient. The Qiagen DNeasy Blood extraction kit was used to purify genomic DNA from total PBMCs and tumor samples. PBMCs were collected pretreatment and during treatment, and were isolated and stored as previously described. Based on the germline V gene (reference sequence), the CDR1 and CDR2 sequences are LNHNV and YYDKDF. Spanning cysteine to phenylalanine, the CDR3 consists of 12 amino acids. The sequence is cut down to CDR3 DNA, 36 bases in frame from base 1. Deletion took 2 bases off V and 7 bases off J, with a span of 8 bases between the germline ends.

Synthetic TCR analog templates were spiked into each PCR so that absolute template abundance could be estimated from read counts. TCRbeta CDR3 regions were amplified from genomic DNA with bias-controlled V and J gene primers using the immunoSEQ assay. Rearranged TCRbeta segments were sequenced at approximately 20X coverage. On the study's bioinformatics: Clustering was used to correct sequencing errors, and CDR3s were annotated against IMGT to assign V, D and J genes. Downstream analyses used only productive TCRbeta rearrangements and left out out-of-frame or stop-codon sequences. To compute clonality, Shannon entropy was normalized by the log of the number of unique productive sequences and then subtracted from one. Clones differing between time points or between blood and tumor were identified using Fisher's exact test with Benjamini-Hochberg correction, with an adjusted p below 0.01 applied as the threshold. TCRdb retrieved this table from immuneACCESS and kept in-frame rearrangements only. Not all clones are present; in checked studies, unresolved V genes account for under half, and no reason is known for the remainder. V and J calls and clone size are copied from that table; D and trimming were computed from the DNA. Within this sample are fewer than 30,000 clones, with roughly 80% of them counted one time only. The top ten clones comprise 2.5% to 3% of the sample.

The chain is assembled from TRBV15 and TRBJ1-2; D gene: possibly TRBD1, on 5 matching bases. The sequencing here drew on PBMCs, taken around atezolizumab (anti-PD-L1) treatment. The TCR sequence derives from a man aged 65 to 79 with urothelial cancer. The base sequence is TGTGCCACCAGCAGAATAGGGGCTGGCTACACCTTC. It specifies CATSRIGAGYTF.